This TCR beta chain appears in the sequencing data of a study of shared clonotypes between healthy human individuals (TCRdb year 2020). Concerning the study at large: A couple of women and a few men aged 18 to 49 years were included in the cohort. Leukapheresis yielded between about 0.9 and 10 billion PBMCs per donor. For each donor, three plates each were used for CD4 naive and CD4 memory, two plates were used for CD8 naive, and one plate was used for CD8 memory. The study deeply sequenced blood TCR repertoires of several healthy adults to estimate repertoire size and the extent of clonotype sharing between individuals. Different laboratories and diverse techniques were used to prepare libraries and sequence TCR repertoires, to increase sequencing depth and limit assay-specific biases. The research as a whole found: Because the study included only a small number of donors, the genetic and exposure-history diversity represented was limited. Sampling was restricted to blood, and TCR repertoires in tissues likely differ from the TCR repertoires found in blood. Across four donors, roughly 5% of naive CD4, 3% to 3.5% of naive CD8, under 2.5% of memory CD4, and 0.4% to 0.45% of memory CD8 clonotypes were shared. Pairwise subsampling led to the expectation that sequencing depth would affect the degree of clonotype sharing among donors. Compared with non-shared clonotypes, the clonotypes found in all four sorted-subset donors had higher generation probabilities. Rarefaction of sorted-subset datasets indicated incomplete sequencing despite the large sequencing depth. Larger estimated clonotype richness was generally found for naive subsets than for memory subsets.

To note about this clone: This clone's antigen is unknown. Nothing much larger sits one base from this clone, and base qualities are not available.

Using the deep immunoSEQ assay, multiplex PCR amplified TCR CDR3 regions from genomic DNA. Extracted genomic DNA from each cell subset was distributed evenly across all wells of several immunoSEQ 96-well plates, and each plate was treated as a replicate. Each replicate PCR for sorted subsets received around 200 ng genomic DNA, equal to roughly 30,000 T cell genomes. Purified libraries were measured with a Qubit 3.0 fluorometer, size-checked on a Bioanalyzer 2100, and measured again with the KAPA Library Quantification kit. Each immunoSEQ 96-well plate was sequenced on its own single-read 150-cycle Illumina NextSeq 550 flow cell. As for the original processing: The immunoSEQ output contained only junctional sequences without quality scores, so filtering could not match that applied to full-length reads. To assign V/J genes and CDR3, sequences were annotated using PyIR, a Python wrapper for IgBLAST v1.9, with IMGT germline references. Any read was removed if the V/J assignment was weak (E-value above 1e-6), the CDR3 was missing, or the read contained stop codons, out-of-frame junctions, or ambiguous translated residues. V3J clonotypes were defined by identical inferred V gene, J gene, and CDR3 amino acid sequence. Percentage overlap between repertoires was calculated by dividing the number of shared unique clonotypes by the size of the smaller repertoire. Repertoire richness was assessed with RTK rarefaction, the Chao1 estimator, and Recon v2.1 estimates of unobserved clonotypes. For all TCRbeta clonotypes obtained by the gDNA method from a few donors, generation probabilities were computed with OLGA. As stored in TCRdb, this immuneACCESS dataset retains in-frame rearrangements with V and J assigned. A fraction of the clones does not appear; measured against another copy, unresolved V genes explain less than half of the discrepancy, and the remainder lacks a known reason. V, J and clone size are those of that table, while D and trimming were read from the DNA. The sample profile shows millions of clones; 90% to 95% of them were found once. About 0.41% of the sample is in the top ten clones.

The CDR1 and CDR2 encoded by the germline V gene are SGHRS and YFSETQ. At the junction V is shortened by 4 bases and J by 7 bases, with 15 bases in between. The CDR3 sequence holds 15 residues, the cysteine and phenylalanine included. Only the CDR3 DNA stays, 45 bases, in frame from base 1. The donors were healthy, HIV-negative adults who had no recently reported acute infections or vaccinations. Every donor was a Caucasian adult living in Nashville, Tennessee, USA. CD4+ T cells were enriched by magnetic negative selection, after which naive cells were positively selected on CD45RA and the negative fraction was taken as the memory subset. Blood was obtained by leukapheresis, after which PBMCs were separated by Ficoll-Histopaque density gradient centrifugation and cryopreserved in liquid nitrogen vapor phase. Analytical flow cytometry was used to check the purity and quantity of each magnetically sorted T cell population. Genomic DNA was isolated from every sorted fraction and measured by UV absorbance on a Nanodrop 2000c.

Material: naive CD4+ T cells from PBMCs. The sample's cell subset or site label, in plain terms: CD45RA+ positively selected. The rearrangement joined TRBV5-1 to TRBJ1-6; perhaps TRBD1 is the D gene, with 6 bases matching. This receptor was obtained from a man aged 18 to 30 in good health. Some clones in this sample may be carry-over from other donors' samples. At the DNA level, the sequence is TGCGCCAGCAGCGTCCGGGACACTAGCAATTCACCCCTCCACTTT. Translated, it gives CASSVRDTSNSPLHF.